The 19 T cell receptor beta chains in this list originate from one sample, sequenced in a study of human T cells and chemical hapten exposure. MiXCR, run by TCRdb on the RACE reads, gives a single entry per CDR3 protein. The data contain tens of thousands of distinct CDR3 sequences, about 9.3% of them seen just once; the ten biggest clones take up about an eighth. Time point: patch test 1, 2 weeks after DPC sensitization. As for treatment: therapeutic diphenylcyclopropenone sensitization with weekly scalp DPC. Sample: whole blood, taken in connection with sensitization to the hapten diphenylcyclopropenone (DPC). Receptors originate from a woman aged 35 to 49 with alopecia areata. Some clones in this sample may be carry-over from other donors' samples.

This clonotype was recorded at least ten times. The rearrangement uses TRBV19 and TRBJ2-7, with TRBD1 identical over 7 bases. This CDR3 is built from 14 residues. Germline loops: CDR1 LNHDA, CDR2 SQIVND (reference sequence). V lost 4 bases, J lost 2 bases, and 5 bases stayed unmatched. CDR3 sequence (DNA): TGTGCCAGTAGTAAAGACGGGACAGCCTACGAGCAGTACTTC. Amino acids: CASSKDGTAYEQYF.

This clonotype was seen ten or more times. The chain joins TRBV6-2 or TRBV6-3 to TRBJ1-5, with D possibly TRBD1 on 5 matching bases. CDR1 and CDR2 from the germline V gene are MNHEY and SVGEGT. The CDR3 consists of 13 residues. With 6 bases removed from V and 7 bases from J, the gap between germline ends came to 13 bases. CDR3 coding DNA: TGTGCCAGCAGGGGGCAGGGAGACCAGCCCCAGCATTTT. This sequence encodes CASRGQGDQPQHF.

This clonotype was observed many times. The chain uses TRBV27 and TRBJ1-2, with D unclear. Germline CDR1 reads MNHEY; CDR2 reads SMNVEV (reference sequence). Trimming cost V 3 bases and J 0 bases, with 8 bases left between them. The CDR3 has 14 amino acids. CDR3 nucleotides: TGTGCCAGCAGTTTGTCTCAGACTAACTATGGCTACACCTTC. It specifies CASSLSQTNYGYTF.

This clonotype was seen many times. The V call is TRBV13, the J call TRBJ2-7; a possible D gene is TRBD2 (5 bases). Germline lookup yields CDR1 PRHDT and CDR2 FYEKMQ (reference sequence). V lost 0 bases and J 6 bases, leaving 15 bases between the germline ends. This CDR3 is 15 amino acids long. The CDR3, as DNA: TGTGCCAGCAGCTTAGGCCCCGGGGAGCTCGGCGAGCAGTACTTC. As protein: CASSLGPGELGEQYF.

This sequence joins TRBV12-3 or TRBV12-4 and TRBJ2-3; 7 nucleotides line up with TRBD2. The CDR3 is 15 residues long. With V trimmed by 5 bases and J by 3 bases, 8 bases remained unmatched. The DNA of the CDR3 is TGTGCCAGCAGTCCACAGCGGGGAGGGACAGATACGCAGTATTTT. It is translated as CASSPQRGGTDTQYF.

This clonotype has only a few counts. J is TRBJ1-3 and V is TRBV5-1, with TRBD1 matching over 8 bases. Germline V lookup: CDR1 SGHRS, CDR2 YFSETQ. This CDR3 has 17 residues. Trimming cost V 4 bases and J 0 bases; bases outside gene matches: 9. The CDR3: CASSGGTGGVSGNTIYF. The CDR3 DNA is TGCGCCAGCAGCGGGGGGACAGGTGGCGTCTCTGGAAACACCATATATTTT.

V and J are TRBV7-8 and TRBJ1-5, with 9 bases aligning to TRBD1. This CDR3 is built from 13 residues. The V gene's germline CDR1 is SGHVS and CDR2 FQNEAQ. The junction had 7 bases not matched to a gene; V was cut back by 5 bases and J by 11 bases. CDR3 in amino acids: CASSGGQGWAQHF. CDR3 in DNA: TGTGCCAGCAGCGGGGGACAGGGCTGGGCCCAGCATTTT.

J is TRBJ2-2 and V is TRBV5-4; no firm D call. V was clipped by 4 bases and J by 2 bases, with 12 bases between them. The germline V gene encodes CDR1 SGHNT and CDR2 YYREEE (reference sequence). This CDR3 has 15 residues. The CDR3 coding sequence is TGTGCCAGCAGCGACGGCTCAATAAACACCGGGGAGCTGTTTTTT. Its protein is CASSDGSINTGELFF.

There are many counts of this clonotype. V usage is TRBV28 and J usage is TRBJ2-7; maybe TRBD1 (6 bases). There are 17 residues in the CDR3. Germline CDR1 is MDHEN and CDR2 is SYDVKM. Trimming removed 1 base from V and 1 base from J, with 17 bases in between. The CDR3 DNA reads as TGTGCCAGCAGTTTATTGGGGCCCGGGACATATTCCTACGAGCAGTACTTC. Protein product: CASSLLGPGTYSYEQYF.

The chain recombines TRBV7-2 with TRBJ1-2, with TRBD1 matching over 8 bases. The ends lost 2 bases at V and 6 bases at J; junction bases unmatched: 11. Per germline, CDR1 SGHTA and CDR2 FQGNSA. The CDR3 spans 16 residues. CDR3 nucleotides: TGTGCCAGCAGCTTACTCCTTAACAGGGGGATTGATGGCTACACCTTC. Its protein is CASSLLLNRGIDGYTF.

This chain links TRBV7-6 with TRBJ1-4; perhaps TRBD1 as D (5 bases). The germline CDR1 and CDR2 sequences are SGHVS and FNYEAQ. The CDR3 is made up of 15 amino acids. Trimming pared 4 bases from V and 7 bases from J, leaving 16 bases between. CDR3 residues: CASSSNSGYGEKLFF. The DNA of the CDR3 is TGTGCCAGCAGCTCCAATTCAGGGTACGGTGAAAAACTGTTTTTT.

The chain carries TRBV11-2 and TRBJ1-6, with unresolved D. The V end lost 2 bases, the J end lost 7 bases, and 6 bases lay between the germline ends. The CDR3 has 13 residues. The germline CDR1 and CDR2 sequences are SGHAT and FQNNGV. CDR3 in DNA: TGTGCCAGCAGCTTACGGGAAAATTCACCCCTCCACTTT. This sequence encodes CASSLRENSPLHF. The complete variable domain, with remaining parts taken from reference TRBV11-2 and TRBJ1-6, reads EAGVAQSPRYKIIEKRQSVAFWCNPISGHATLYWYQQILGQGPKLLIQFQNNGVVDDSQLPKDRFSAERLKGVDSTLKIQPAKLEDSAVYLCASSLRENSPLHFGNGTRLTVT.

CDR3 in DNA: TGTGCCAGCAGTGACCGGGACGGATGGAGTGAAAAACTGTTTTTT. It codes for CASSDRDGWSEKLFF. The genes are TRBV6-1 and TRBJ1-4, with D possibly matching TRBD1 (5 bases). Germline V gene lookup returns CDR1 MNHNS and CDR2 SASEGT. V was cut by 3 bases and J by 7 bases, with 15 bases left in between. The CDR3 runs 15 residues.

This clonotype showed up many times. The chain combines TRBV6-5 with TRBJ1-2; D is uncertain. Germline V gene lookup returns CDR1 MNHEY and CDR2 SVGAGI. Trimming took off 7 bases at V and 5 bases at J, with 8 bases between the two ends. The CDR3 length is 11 residues. The CDR3 sequence is CASMDPYGYTF. The CDR3 nucleotides read TGTGCCAGCATGGACCCTTATGGCTACACCTTC.

In its sample, this clonotype was seen a few times. The chain uses TRBV5-1 and TRBJ1-1, with D uncertain. Trimming cost V 5 bases and J 3 bases, with 14 bases left between them. The germline V gene encodes CDR1 SGHRS and CDR2 YFSETQ. The CDR3 consists of 14 residues. The CDR3 nucleotides read TGCGCCAGCAGTCCCCTTCGGAAGGACACTGAAGCTTTCTTT. It translates to CASSPLRKDTEAFF.

This clonotype came up many times. This chain joins TRBV5-1 and TRBJ1-6, with a possible D match to TRBD1 (5 bases). The CDR3 runs 15 residues. V was shortened by 3 bases and J by 10 bases, with 17 bases between the two germline ends. Germline V gene data show CDR1 as SGHRS and CDR2 as YFSETQ. The DNA for the CDR3 is TGCGCCAGCAGCTACGACTCGGGGCCAGGCTCACCCCTCCACTTT. Translation: CASSYDSGPGSPLHF.

This clonotype was found many times. V usage is TRBV2 and J usage is TRBJ1-4, with 8 bases that match TRBD1. Germline values: CDR1 SNHLY, CDR2 FYNNEI. The CDR3 length is 14 residues. The V and J ends lost 8 bases and 2 bases, in that order; junction bases with no gene match: 4. CDR3 loop: CASGDRGTNEKLFF. As DNA, the CDR3 is TGTGCCAGCGGCGACAGGGGTACTAATGAAAAACTGTTTTTT.

This clonotype was recorded at least ten times. The J gene is TRBJ2-3, the V gene TRBV20-1; D remains unclear. V gave up 1 base and J gave up 0 bases, with 2 bases separating them. Germline V gene data show CDR1 as DFQATT and CDR2 as SNEGSKA (reference sequence). CDR3 size: 12 residues. The CDR3, as DNA: TGCAGTGCTAGAGTAAGCACAGATACGCAGTATTTT. Translated, it gives CSARVSTDTQYF.

V is TRBV12-3 or TRBV12-4 and J is TRBJ1-1; unclear D gene. The CDR3 is 11 residues long. Trimming pared 8 bases from V and 1 base from J, leaving 5 bases between. Here the CDR3 DNA reads TGTGCCAGCCAGAGGAACACTGAAGCTTTCTTT. It translates to CASQRNTEAFF.